The 8 T cell receptor beta chains below all came from one sample that was sequenced in a study of CD8 T cell repertoires and HIV-1 epitope variants (TCRdb year 2020). Which antigens these TCRs recognize remains unknown. Libraries were built with the immunoSEQ multiplex PCR assay. The clones in this table, taken by TCRdb from immuneACCESS, are in-frame only. Not every clone is retained; where verified, under half of the shortfall comes from an unresolved V gene, and the cause of the rest is unknown. The table for this sample lists about 2,600 clones; around three quarters of them were counted only once. In total, the top ten clones hold roughly 42% of the sample. The sample taken for sequencing was cultured CD8+ T cells derived from PBMCs. Receptors originate from a male donor with HIV.

This sequence joins TRBV30 and TRBJ2-3; D not certain. CDR3 length: 14 residues. Looked up from germline, CDR1 is GTSNPN and CDR2 is SVGIG (reference sequence). V gave up 1 base and J gave up 6 bases, with 14 bases separating them. The CDR3 protein is CAWSGEVVGDTQYF. CDR3 nucleotides: TGTGCCTGGAGTGGTGAGGTTGTTGGCGATACGCAGTATTTT. The full variable domain, rest sourced from reference TRBV30 and TRBJ2-3, is SQTIHQWPATLVQPVGSPLSLECTVEGTSNPNLYWYRQAAGRGLQLLFYSVGIGQISSEVPQNLSASRPQDRQFILSSKKLLLSDSGFYLCAWSGEVVGDTQYFGPGTRLTVL.

The chain carries TRBV27 and TRBJ1-1, with 9 positions matching TRBD1. The CDR3 extends over 14 amino acids. Losses at the gene ends were 8 bases for V and 1 base for J; bases not matched to a gene: 5. Germline CDR1 is MNHEY and CDR2 is SMNVEV (reference sequence). The CDR3 DNA sequence: TGTGCCAGCGGGGACAGGGCTGGGAACACTGAAGCTTTCTTT. Translated, it gives CASGDRAGNTEAFF.

The chain joins TRBV7-3 to TRBJ2-1; 7 bases are a match to TRBD2. Germline V gene lookup returns CDR1 SGHTA and CDR2 FQGTGA. The V and J ends lost 3 bases and 9 bases, in that order; junction bases with no gene match: 2. The CDR3 consists of 12 residues. Here the CDR3 DNA reads TGTGCCAGCAGCTTGGGCGGGGGTGAGCAGTTCTTC. Its protein product is CASSLGGGEQFF.

The rearrangement uses TRBV5-1 and TRBJ2-4; tentatively, D is TRBD2 (6 bases). Trimming took 0 bases from V and 8 from J, leaving 9 bases between them. Germline V gives CDR1 SGHRS, CDR2 YFSETQ. The CDR3 runs to 13 residues. DNA of the CDR3: TGCGCCAGCAGCTTGGCCGGGGAGGACATTCAGTACTTC. The encoded protein is CASSLAGEDIQYF.

The chain employs TRBV28 and TRBJ1-2; unclear D gene. V lost 0 bases, J lost 6 bases, and 8 bases lay in between. This CDR3 is built from 13 residues. Germline CDR1 MDHEN, CDR2 SYDVKM. The CDR3 sequence is CASSLWQRDGYTF. The CDR3 DNA reads TGTGCCAGCAGTTTATGGCAGCGCGATGGCTACACCTTC.

This clone was seen a few times. The chain links TRBV6-1 to TRBJ2-6; a possible D gene is TRBD1 (6 bases). V was shortened by 0 bases and J by 7 bases, with 19 bases between the two germline ends. This CDR3 has 18 residues. The germline V gene encodes CDR1 MNHNS and CDR2 SASEGT. In DNA, the CDR3 is TGTGCCAGCAGTGAAGCGACGAGGGTGACAGGCACTGCCAACGTCCTGACTTTC. Protein product: CASSEATRVTGTANVLTF.

This clone showed up just a few times. V and J are TRBV28 and TRBJ2-7; D is perhaps TRBD1 (5 bases). CDR1 MDHEN and CDR2 SYDVKM come from the germline V gene. There are 14 residues in the CDR3. The germline V and J ends were trimmed by 4 bases and 2 bases, with 12 bases remaining between them. The CDR3 DNA is TGTGCCAGCAGTTACGGCCAGGGCCCCTACGAGCAGTACTTC. It yields the protein CASSYGQGPYEQYF.

Worth noting for this clone: The junction departs from germline at one end; a sequencing error may be responsible. This chain uses TRBV4-1 with TRBJ2-2; no firm D call. Germline V gene data show CDR1 as MGHRA and CDR2 as YSYEKL. CDR3 size: 14 residues. The CDR3 DNA is TGCGTCAGCAGCCAAGATGGGAACACCGGGGAGCTGTTTTTT. It encodes CVSSQDGNTGELFF.